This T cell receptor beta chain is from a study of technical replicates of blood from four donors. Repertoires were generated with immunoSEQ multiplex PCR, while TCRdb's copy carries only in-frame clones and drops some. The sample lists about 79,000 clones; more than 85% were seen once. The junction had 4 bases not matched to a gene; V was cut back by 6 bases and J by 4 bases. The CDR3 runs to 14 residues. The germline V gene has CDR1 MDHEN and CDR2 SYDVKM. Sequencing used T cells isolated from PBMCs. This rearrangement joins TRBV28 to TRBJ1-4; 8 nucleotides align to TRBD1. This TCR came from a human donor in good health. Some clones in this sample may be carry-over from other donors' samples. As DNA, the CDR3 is TGTGCCAGCAGCAGGGGGCAAGATAATGAAAAACTGTTTTTT. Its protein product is CASSRGQDNEKLFF.